The 8 T cell receptor beta chains below come from one sample, sequenced in a study of OX40 agonist ivuxolimab in advanced cancers. Assay: immunoSEQ multiplex PCR; the TCRdb copy retains only in-frame clones and omits some. The sample lists about 33,000 clones; approximately 88% were seen once. Sequences were derived from CD4+ or CD8+ T cells sorted from blood, sampled in a trial of the OX40 agonist ivuxolimab. These receptors all come from an adult with an advanced solid tumor such as melanoma, head and neck, liver or kidney cancer.

The CDR3 coding sequence is TGTGCCACCGTCCGGGACAGGGATTTAGATACGCAGTATTTT. Protein sequence: CATVRDRDLDTQYF. V gene TRBV15 combines with J gene TRBJ2-3; 9 nucleotides agree with TRBD1. The trim removed 8 bases at V and 5 bases at J, leaving 8 bases unmatched. The CDR3 is 14 amino acids. Germline assignment: CDR1 LNHNV and CDR2 YYDKDF (reference sequence).

The CDR3 is CSVEDKGDTGELFF. The CDR3 nucleotides read TGCAGCGTTGAAGATAAGGGAGACACCGGGGAGCTGTTTTTT. The chain employs TRBV29-1 and TRBJ2-2, with D possibly being TRBD2 (5 bases). This CDR3 comprises 14 residues. V was trimmed by 0 bases and J by 3 bases, leaving 8 bases between them. The germline CDR1 and CDR2 sequences are SQVTM and ANQGSEA.

This chain joins TRBV28 and TRBJ2-1; 11 positions agree with TRBD2. The CDR3 has 15 residues. The ends lost 7 bases at V and 4 bases at J; junction bases unmatched: 6. The V gene's germline CDR1 is MDHEN and CDR2 SYDVKM. The chain's CDR3 is CASTGGTSGYNEQFF. Here the CDR3 DNA reads TGTGCCAGCACAGGGGGGACTAGCGGTTACAATGAGCAGTTCTTC.

CDR3 nucleotide sequence: TGTGCCAGCAGCGCCAAGACAGGGCCCGAGGCTGAAGCTTTCTTT. Amino acids: CASSAKTGPEAEAFF. The chain couples TRBV9 to TRBJ1-1; 7 bases align to TRBD1. Germline CDR1 SGDLS, CDR2 YYNGEE. Germline trimming cut 3 bases from V and 6 bases from J; bases unmatched to any gene: 11. The CDR3 has 15 residues.

The chain uses TRBV15 and TRBJ1-1; D might be TRBD1 (6 bases). The V gene's germline CDR1 is LNHNV and CDR2 YYDKDF (reference sequence). The CDR3 totals 14 residues. V lost 1 base and J lost 4, with 10 bases in between. The DNA for the CDR3 is TGTGCCACCAGCAGAGTCAGCAGGGGCACTGAAGCTTTCTTT. As protein: CATSRVSRGTEAFF.

The chain uses TRBV18 and TRBJ2-1; D ambiguous. V shed 2 bases and J shed 7 bases, with 6 bases lying between them. The CDR3 has 12 amino acids. The V gene's germline CDR1 is KGHSH and CDR2 LQKENI. The CDR3 loop reads CASSPISNEQFF. CDR3 coding DNA: TGTGCCAGCTCACCAATATCGAATGAGCAGTTCTTC.

As DNA, the CDR3 is TGTGCCAGCATACCCCCCCCGCGGTCCCTCCAAGAGACCCAGTACTTC. This translates into CASIPPPRSLQETQYF. V is TRBV2 and J is TRBJ2-5; no clear D gene. Germline V gene lookup returns CDR1 SNHLY and CDR2 FYNNEI. The length of the CDR3 is 16 residues. Trimming took 7 bases from V and 1 from J, leaving 19 bases between them.

V usage is TRBV4-2 and J usage is TRBJ2-3; a weak D match, TRBD2 (5 bases). This CDR3 has 14 amino acids. V lost 1 base, J lost 4 bases, and 9 bases lay in between. Germline CDR1 is LGHNA and CDR2 is YNFKEQ. CDR3 in amino acids: CASSQVEGADTQYF. The CDR3 bases are TGTGCCAGCAGCCAAGTCGAGGGAGCAGATACGCAGTATTTT.